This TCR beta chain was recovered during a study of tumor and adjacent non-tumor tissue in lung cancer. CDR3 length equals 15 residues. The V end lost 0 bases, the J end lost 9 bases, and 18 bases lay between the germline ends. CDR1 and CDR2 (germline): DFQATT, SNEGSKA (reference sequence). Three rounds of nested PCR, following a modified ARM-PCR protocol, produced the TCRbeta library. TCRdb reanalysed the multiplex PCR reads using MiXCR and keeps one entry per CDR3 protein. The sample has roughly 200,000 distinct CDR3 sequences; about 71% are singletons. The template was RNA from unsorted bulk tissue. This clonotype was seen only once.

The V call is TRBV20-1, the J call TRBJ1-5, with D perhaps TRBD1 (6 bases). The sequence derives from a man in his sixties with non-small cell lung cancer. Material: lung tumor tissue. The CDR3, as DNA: TGCAGTGCTAGAGAAGTCGGCAACGGACAGCGGCCCCAGCATTTT. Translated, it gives CSAREVGNGQRPQHF.